One and the same sample provided the 7 T cell receptor beta chains below, sequenced in a study of regulatory T cells in long-lasting Graves disease. According to the study, TCR beta libraries were built with iRepertoire HTBI primers and CDR3-region Arm-PCR. TCRdb reprocessed the multiplex PCR reads via MiXCR and lists one record per CDR3 protein. This table has about 440,000 distinct CDR3 sequences, just under 15% appearing once. Sample time point: newly diagnosed GD, antithyroid drugs for less than 3 months. Following extraction of RNA from PBMCs, that RNA was used to make the TCR library. This same sample was also taken into another study, of T cells in Graves' hyperthyroidism and ophthalmopathy.

Sequenced material: peripheral blood mononuclear cells (PBMCs), taken at new diagnosis, from a patient treated with antithyroid drugs. These receptors were collected from a woman between 25 and 40 years old with Graves disease.

J is TRBJ1-2 and V is TRBV9; unclear D gene. The CDR3 runs 15 residues. The ends were cut back, 0 bases at V and 4 bases at J, with 13 bases in the middle. Germline CDR1 reads SGDLS; CDR2 reads YYNGEE. The CDR3 reads CASSVGEFALYGYTF. The CDR3 nucleotides read TGTGCCAGCAGCGTAGGGGAGTTCGCCCTCTATGGCTACACCTTC. The whole variable domain, filled in from reference TRBV9 and TRBJ1-2, reads DSGVTQTPKHLITATGQRVTLRCSPRSGDLSVYWYQQSLDQGLQFLIQYYNGEERAKGNILERFSAQQFPDLHSELNLSSLELGDSALYFCASSVGEFALYGYTFGSGTRLTVV.

This clonotype was observed at least ten times. The chain links TRBV7-9 to TRBJ2-3; tentative D call: TRBD2 (5 bases). The length of the CDR3 is 13 residues. The germline V and J ends were trimmed by 7 bases and 0 bases, with 8 bases remaining between them. The germline CDR1 and CDR2 sequences are SEHNR and FQNEAQ (reference sequence). CDR3 bases: TGTGCCAGCACACTAGGGAGCACAGATACGCAGTATTTT. This gives the protein CASTLGSTDTQYF.

The sample holds a few counts of this clonotype. This sequence joins TRBV5-8 and TRBJ2-1, with D tentatively TRBD2 (5 bases). The germline V and J ends were trimmed by 1 base and 9 bases, with 11 bases remaining between them. The CDR3 totals 13 residues. Germline CDR1 SGHTS, CDR2 YDEGEE. The CDR3 spells CASSLKRVSEQFF. CDR3 in DNA: TGTGCCAGCAGCTTGAAGAGGGTCTCTGAGCAGTTCTTC.

The DNA of the CDR3 is TGTGCCAGCAGTTCCCGGACCTCCTACAATGAGCAGTTCTTC. Residues: CASSSRTSYNEQFF. The chain employs TRBV5-5 and TRBJ2-1; D is undetermined. The V end was cut by 5 bases, the J end by 0 bases, with 9 bases between. This CDR3 contains 14 residues. Germline V gene lookup returns CDR1 SGHKS and CDR2 YYEKEE (reference sequence).

This clonotype was seen many times. This sequence joins TRBV7-6 and TRBJ2-7, with D possibly matching TRBD1 (6 bases). The CDR3 totals 17 residues. V lost 1 base to trimming and J lost 2 bases, with 18 bases between them. Germline-derived CDR1 and CDR2 are SGHVS and FNYEAQ. The CDR3 loop reads CASSLESPGGQPYEQYF. The CDR3 bases are TGTGCCAGCAGCTTAGAATCTCCCGGAGGACAGCCCTACGAGCAGTACTTC.

This chain uses TRBV9 with TRBJ1-3, with D maybe TRBD1 (5 bases). Trimming took 4 bases from V and 0 from J, leaving 14 bases between them. The CDR3 has 16 residues. CDR1 and CDR2 (germline): SGDLS, YYNGEE. The CDR3 reads CASSTPRDPSGNTIYF. CDR3 coding DNA: TGTGCCAGCAGCACCCCCCGGGACCCCTCTGGAAACACCATATATTTT.

This clonotype has more than one count but fewer than ten. The rearrangement joins TRBV10-2 to TRBJ2-2; TRBD2 agrees at 10 bases. Germline loops: CDR1 WSHSY, CDR2 SAAADI. Losses at the gene ends were 6 bases for V and 4 bases for J; bases not matched to a gene: 8. This CDR3 comprises 16 residues. CDR3 residues: CASRRPSGSFTGELFF. In DNA, the CDR3 is TGCGCCAGCAGGAGGCCTAGCGGGAGTTTCACCGGGGAGCTGTTTTTT.